A selection of T cell receptor beta chains follows, all from one sample in a study of T cells in Graves' hyperthyroidism and ophthalmopathy. A single record per CDR3 protein comes from TCRdb applying MiXCR to the multiplex PCR reads. The data hold a few hundred thousand distinct CDR3 sequences, with just over 45% observed a single time. Material: peripheral blood or thyroid tissue (not recorded which). The receptors shown here come from a woman under 30 with Graves' hyperthyroidism. The CDR3 runs from the conserved cysteine through the conserved F or W. A D gene is named only where the DNA matches it firmly. A row's size may be missing; if present it is once, few, many or a size class.

TRBD2,TRBV5-5,once,TRBJ2-5,TGTGCCAGCAGCTTGCTGAACACCGGGACTAGCGTAAGACAAGAGACCCAGTACTTC,CASSLLNTGTSVRQETQYF
TRBD1,TRBV4-1,few,TRBJ1-2,TGCGCCAGCAGCCCTGGGACAGGGAATAATCATGGCTACACCTTC,CASSPGTGNNHGYTF
.,TRBV6-1,few,TRBJ2-5,TGTGCCAGCAGCCCCCCCAACGAGCAAGAGACCCAGTACTTC,CASSPPNEQETQYF
.,TRBV7-8,many,TRBJ2-2,TGTGCCAGCAGCTTAGTAATAGCGGCCACCGGGGAGCTGTTTTTT,CASSLVIAATGELFF
.,TRBV13,many,TRBJ1-2,TGTGCCAGCAGCTCACAGGACTATGGCTACACCTTC,CASSSQDYGYTF
.,TRBV5-4,.,TRBJ2-3,TGTGCCAGCAGCTTGTTAGGGATAGATACGCAGTATTTT,CASSLLGIDTQYF
.,TRBV13,many,TRBJ1-6,TGTGCCAGCAGATATCTTGGACAGCAAAATTCACCCCTCCACTTT,CASRYLGQQNSPLHF
TRBD1,TRBV19,.,TRBJ1-2,TGTGCCAGTAGCACGGCCAACAGGGGCCTCTTTGGCTACACCTTC,CASSTANRGLFGYTF
TRBD2,TRBV9,many,TRBJ2-2,TGTGCCAGCAGCGACCGACTAGCGCTCCCAGGGGCCGGGGACACCGGGGAGCTGTTTTTT,CASSDRLALPGAGDTGELFF
.,TRBV18,.,TRBJ2-5,TGTGCCAGCTCACCACAAGCGGCGCAAGAGACCCAGTACTTC,CASSPQAAQETQYF
TRBD2,TRBV7-2,.,TRBJ2-2,TGTGCCAGCAGTGCTACTAGCGGGAGGAACACCGGGGAGCTGTTTTTT,CASSATSGRNTGELFF
TRBD1,TRBV5-1,.,TRBJ2-2,TGCGCCAGCAGCATCGGTACAGGGGGAAGTGGCGGGGAGCTGTTTTTT,CASSIGTGGSGGELFF
.,TRBV4-1,many,TRBJ2-5,TGCGCCAGCAGCCATTCCGGACAGAGTCCAGAGACCCAGTACTTC,CASSHSGQSPETQYF
.,TRBV12-5,many,TRBJ2-7,TGTGCTAGTGGTTTCCTCTACGAGCAGTACTTC,CASGFLYEQYF
.,TRBV19,many,TRBJ2-6,TGTGCCAGTAGCCGCGGTCGCCCTGGGGCCAACGTCCTGACTTTC,CASSRGRPGANVLTF
.,TRBV7-9,many,TRBJ2-7,TGTGCCAGCAGCCCACGCTTTACAGGACATACCTACGAGCAGTACTTC,CASSPRFTGHTYEQYF
TRBD1,TRBV6-5,many,TRBJ1-1,TGTGCCAGCAGTTCACGACAGGGCTCAGCTTTCTTT,CASSSRQGSAFF
TRBD2,TRBV7-3,many,TRBJ2-1,TGTGCCAGCAGCCTAGCGGGAGGGATGGATGAGCAGTTCTTC,CASSLAGGMDEQFF
.,TRBV20-1,.,TRBJ1-1,TGCAGTGCTGTGGAAGGGTTGAACACTGAAGCTTTCTTT,CSAVEGLNTEAFF
.,TRBV10-2,many,TRBJ1-1,TGCGCCAGCAGCAAGGGAGGGGTCGACACTGAAGCTTTCTTT,CASSKGGVDTEAFF
TRBD2,TRBV7-8,many,TRBJ2-7,TGTGCCAGCAGCTTAGCACCTAGCGGGATCTACGGCGAGCAGTACTTC,CASSLAPSGIYGEQYF
.,TRBV7-8,many,TRBJ1-1,TGTGCCAGCAGCTTGGCAGGGTTCACTGAAGCTTTCTTT,CASSLAGFTEAFF